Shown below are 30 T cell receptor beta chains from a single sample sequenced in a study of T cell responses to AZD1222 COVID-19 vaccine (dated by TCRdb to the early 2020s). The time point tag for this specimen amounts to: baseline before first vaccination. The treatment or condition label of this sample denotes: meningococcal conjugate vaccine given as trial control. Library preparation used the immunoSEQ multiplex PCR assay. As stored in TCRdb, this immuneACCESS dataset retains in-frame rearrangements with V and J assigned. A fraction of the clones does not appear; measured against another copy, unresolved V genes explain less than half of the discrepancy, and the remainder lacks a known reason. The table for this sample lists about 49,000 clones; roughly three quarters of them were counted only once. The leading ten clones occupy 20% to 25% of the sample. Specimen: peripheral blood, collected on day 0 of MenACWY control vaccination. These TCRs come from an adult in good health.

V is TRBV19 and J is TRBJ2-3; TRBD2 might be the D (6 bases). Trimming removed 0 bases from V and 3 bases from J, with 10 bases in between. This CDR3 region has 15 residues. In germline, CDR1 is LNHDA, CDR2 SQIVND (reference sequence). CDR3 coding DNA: TGTGCCAGTAGTATAGAGGCGGGACGGACAGATACGCAGTATTTT. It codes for CASSIEAGRTDTQYF.

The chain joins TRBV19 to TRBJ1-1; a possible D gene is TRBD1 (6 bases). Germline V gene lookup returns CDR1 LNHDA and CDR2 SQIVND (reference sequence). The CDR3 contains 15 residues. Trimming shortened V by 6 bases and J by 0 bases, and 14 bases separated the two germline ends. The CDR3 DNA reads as TGTGCCAGTAGAGGTAGGGGGAGAATGAACACTGAAGCTTTCTTT. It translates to CASRGRGRMNTEAFF.

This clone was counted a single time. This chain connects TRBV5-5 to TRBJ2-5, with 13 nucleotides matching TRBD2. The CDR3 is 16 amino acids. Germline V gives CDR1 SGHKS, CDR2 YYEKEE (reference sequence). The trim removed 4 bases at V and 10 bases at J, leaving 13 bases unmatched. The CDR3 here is CASSPLPGLAGSDQYF. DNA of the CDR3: TGTGCCAGCAGCCCACTACCGGGACTAGCGGGAAGCGACCAGTACTTC.

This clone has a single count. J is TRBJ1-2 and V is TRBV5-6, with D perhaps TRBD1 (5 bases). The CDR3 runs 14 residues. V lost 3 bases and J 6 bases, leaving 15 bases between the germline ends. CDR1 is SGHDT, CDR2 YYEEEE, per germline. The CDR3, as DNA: TGTGCCAGCAGCTCCCGGCAGGGTCGCCATGGCTACACCTTC. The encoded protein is CASSSRQGRHGYTF.

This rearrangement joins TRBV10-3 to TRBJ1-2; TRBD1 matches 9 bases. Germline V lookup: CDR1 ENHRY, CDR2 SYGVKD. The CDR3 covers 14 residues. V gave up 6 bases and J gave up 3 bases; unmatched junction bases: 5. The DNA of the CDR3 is TGTGCCATCAGAGGGGACAGGGTCGACTATGGCTACACCTTC. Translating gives CAIRGDRVDYGYTF.

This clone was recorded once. Written as DNA, the CDR3 is TGTGCCAGCAGACGACAGGGGGCGGGCACCGGGGAGCTGTTTTTT. This sequence encodes CASRRQGAGTGELFF. The chain joins TRBV28 to TRBJ2-2; TRBD1 matches at 10 bases. The germline V gene has CDR1 MDHEN and CDR2 SYDVKM. V dropped 6 bases and J dropped 4; count of bases not matched to a gene: 5. The CDR3 loop spans 15 amino acids.

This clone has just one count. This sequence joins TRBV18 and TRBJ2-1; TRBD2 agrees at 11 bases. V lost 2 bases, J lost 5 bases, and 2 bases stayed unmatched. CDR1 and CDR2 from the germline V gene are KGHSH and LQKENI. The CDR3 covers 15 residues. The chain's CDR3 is CASSPVAGGNNEQFF. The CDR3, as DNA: TGTGCCAGCTCACCAGTAGCGGGGGGGAACAATGAGCAGTTCTTC.

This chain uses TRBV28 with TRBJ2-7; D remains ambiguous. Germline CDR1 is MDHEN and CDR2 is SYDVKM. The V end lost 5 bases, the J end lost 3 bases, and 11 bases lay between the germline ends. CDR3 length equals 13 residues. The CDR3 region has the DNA TGTGCCAGCAGTACTGGACGCTACTACGAGCAGTACTTC. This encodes CASSTGRYYEQYF.

The CDR3 nucleotides are TGTGCCAGCAGTTTAACTAGCGGGCCCAGGCGGGAGCAGTACTTC. It is translated as CASSLTSGPRREQYF. The chain joins TRBV28 to TRBJ2-7; the match to TRBD2 covers 9 bases. CDR1 and CDR2 from the germline V gene are MDHEN and SYDVKM. V gave up 2 bases and J gave up 7 bases; unmatched junction bases: 9. The length of the CDR3 is 15 residues.

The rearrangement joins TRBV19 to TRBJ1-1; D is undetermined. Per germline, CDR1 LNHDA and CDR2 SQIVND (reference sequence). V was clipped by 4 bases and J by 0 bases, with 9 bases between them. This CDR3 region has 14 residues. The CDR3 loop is CASSTRPMNTEAFF. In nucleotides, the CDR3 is TGTGCCAGTAGTACACGACCCATGAACACTGAAGCTTTCTTT.

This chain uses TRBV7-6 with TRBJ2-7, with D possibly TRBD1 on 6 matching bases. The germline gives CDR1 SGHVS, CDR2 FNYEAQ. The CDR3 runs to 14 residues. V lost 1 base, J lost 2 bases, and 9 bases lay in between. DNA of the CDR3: TGTGCCAGCAGCTTAGGAGAGGGGGCCTACGAGCAGTACTTC. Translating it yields CASSLGEGAYEQYF.

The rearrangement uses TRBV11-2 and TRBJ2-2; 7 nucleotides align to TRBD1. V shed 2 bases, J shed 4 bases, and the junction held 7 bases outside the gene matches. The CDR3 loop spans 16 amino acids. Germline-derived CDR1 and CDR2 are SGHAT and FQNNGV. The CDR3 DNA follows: TGTGCCAGCAGCTTACAGTGGACAGGACGCACCGGGGAGCTGTTTTTT. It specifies CASSLQWTGRTGELFF.

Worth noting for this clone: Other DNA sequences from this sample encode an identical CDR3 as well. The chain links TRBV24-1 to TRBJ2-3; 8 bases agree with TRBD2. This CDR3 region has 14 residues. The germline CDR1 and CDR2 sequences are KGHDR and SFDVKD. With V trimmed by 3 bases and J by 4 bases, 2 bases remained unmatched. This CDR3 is CATSDPRGADTQYF. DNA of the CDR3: TGTGCCACCAGTGATCCGCGGGGGGCAGATACGCAGTATTTT.

Here the CDR3 DNA reads TGTGCCAGCAGGGGACATGACAGGGCTGGGGCCAACGTCCTGACTTTC. This encodes CASRGHDRAGANVLTF. J is TRBJ2-6 and V is TRBV2, with 7 bases lining up with TRBD1. Losses at the gene ends were 6 bases for V and 2 bases for J; bases not matched to a gene: 7. Germline lookup yields CDR1 SNHLY and CDR2 FYNNEI. CDR3 length: 16 residues.

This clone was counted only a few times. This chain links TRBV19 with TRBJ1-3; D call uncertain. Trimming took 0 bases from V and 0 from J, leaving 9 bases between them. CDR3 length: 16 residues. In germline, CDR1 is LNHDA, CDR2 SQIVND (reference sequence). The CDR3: CASSIEGYRSGNTIYF. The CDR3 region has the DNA TGTGCCAGTAGTATAGAAGGATACCGCTCTGGAAACACCATATATTTT.

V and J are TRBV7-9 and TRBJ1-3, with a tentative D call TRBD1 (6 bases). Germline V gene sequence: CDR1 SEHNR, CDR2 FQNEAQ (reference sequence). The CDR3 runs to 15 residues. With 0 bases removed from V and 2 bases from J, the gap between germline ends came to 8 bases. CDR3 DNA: TGTGCCAGCAGCTTAGCAGGGGGAACTGGAAACACCATATATTTT. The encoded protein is CASSLAGGTGNTIYF. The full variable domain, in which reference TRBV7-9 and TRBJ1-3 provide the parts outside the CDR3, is DTGVSQNPRHKITKRGQNVTFRCDPISEHNRLYWYRQTLGQGPEFLTYFQNEAQLEKSRLLSDRFSAERPKGSFSTLEIQRTEQGDSAMYLCASSLAGGTGNTIYFGEGSWLTVV.

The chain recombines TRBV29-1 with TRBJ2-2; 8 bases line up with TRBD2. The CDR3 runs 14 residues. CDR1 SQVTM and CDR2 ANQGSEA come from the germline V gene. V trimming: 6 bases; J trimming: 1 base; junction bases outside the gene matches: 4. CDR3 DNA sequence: TGCAGCGTCACCCTAGCGGGGAACACCGGGGAGCTGTTTTTT. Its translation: CSVTLAGNTGELFF.

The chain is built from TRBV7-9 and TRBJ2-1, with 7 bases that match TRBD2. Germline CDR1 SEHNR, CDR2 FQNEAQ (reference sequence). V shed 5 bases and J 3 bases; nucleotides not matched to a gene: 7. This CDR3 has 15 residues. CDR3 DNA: TGTGCCAGCAGCCAGCGGGGCGGGAGCTACAATGAGCAGTTCTTC. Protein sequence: CASSQRGGSYNEQFF.

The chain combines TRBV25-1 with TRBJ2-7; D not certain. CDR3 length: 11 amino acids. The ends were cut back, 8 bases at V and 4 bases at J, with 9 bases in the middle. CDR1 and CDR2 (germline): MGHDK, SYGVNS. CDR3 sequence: CASHQWYEQYV. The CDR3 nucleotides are TGTGCCAGCCACCAGTGGTACGAGCAGTACGTC.

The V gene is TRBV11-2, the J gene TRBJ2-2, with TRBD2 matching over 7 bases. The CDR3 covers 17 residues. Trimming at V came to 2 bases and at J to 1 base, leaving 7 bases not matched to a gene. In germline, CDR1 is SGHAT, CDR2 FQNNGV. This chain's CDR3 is CASSLHGGRRNTGELFF. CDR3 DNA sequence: TGTGCCAGCAGCTTACATGGCGGGAGAAGGAACACCGGGGAGCTGTTTTTT.

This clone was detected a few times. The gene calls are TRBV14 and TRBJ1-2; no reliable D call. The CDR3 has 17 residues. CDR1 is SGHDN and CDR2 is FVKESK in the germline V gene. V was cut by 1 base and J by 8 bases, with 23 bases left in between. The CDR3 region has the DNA TGTGCCAGCAGCCAAGTCCCGGACCCCTCAATTGAAGGGGGCTACACCTTC. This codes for CASSQVPDPSIEGGYTF.

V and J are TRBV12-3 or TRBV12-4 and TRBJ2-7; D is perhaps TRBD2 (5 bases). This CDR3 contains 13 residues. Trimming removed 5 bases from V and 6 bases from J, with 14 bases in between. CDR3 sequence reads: CASSPLGGSEQYV. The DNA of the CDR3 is TGTGCCAGCAGTCCCTTAGGTGGGAGCGAGCAGTACGTC.

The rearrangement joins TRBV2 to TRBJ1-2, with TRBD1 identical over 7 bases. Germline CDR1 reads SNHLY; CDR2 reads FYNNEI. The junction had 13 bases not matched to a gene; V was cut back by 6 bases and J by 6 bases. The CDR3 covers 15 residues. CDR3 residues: CASRDRDSPSHGYTF. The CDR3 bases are TGTGCCAGCAGAGACCGGGACAGTCCCTCCCATGGCTACACCTTC.

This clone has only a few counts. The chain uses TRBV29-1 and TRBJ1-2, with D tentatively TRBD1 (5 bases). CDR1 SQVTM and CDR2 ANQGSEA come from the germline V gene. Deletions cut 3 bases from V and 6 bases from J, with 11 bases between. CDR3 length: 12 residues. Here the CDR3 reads CSVEGTENGYTF. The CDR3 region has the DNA TGCAGCGTTGAGGGGACGGAGAATGGCTACACCTTC.

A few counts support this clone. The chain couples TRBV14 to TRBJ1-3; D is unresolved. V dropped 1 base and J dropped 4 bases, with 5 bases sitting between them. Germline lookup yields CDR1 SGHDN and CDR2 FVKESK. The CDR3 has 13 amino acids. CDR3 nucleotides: TGTGCCAGCAGCCAAGTCATCGGAAACACCATATATTTT. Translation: CASSQVIGNTIYF.

Written as DNA, the CDR3 is TGTGCCAGCAGTTACAAACAGGGGGCAGGGGGCTACACCTTC. It codes for CASSYKQGAGGYTF. The chain uses TRBV6-6 and TRBJ1-2, with TRBD1 identical over 9 bases. CDR3 size: 14 residues. From germline, CDR1 is MNHNY and CDR2 SVGAGI (reference sequence). The V segment lost 2 bases and the J segment 8 bases; nucleotides outside the gene matches: 6.

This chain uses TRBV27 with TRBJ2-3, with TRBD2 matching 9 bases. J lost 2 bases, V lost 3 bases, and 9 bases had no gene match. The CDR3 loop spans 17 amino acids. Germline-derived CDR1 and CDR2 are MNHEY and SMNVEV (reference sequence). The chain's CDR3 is CASSLESGGSYTDTQYF. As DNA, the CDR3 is TGTGCCAGCAGTTTGGAGAGCGGGGGGAGTTACACAGATACGCAGTATTTT.

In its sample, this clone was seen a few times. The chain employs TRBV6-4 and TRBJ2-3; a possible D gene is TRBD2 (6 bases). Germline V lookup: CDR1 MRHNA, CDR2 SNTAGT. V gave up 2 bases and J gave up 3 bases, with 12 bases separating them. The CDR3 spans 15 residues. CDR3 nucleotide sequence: TGTGCCAGCAGTGACGGAGGGGCGGCTACAGATACGCAGTATTTT. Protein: CASSDGGAATDTQYF.

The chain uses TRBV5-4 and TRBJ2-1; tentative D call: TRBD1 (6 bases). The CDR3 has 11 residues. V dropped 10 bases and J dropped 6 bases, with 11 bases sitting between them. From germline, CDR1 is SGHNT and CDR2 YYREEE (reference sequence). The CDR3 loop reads CAGKQGNEQFF. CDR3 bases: TGTGCCGGAAAACAGGGCAATGAGCAGTTCTTC.

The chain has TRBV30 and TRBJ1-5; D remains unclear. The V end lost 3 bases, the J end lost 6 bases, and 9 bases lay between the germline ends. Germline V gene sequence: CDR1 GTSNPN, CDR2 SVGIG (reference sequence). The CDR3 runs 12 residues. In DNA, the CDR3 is TGTGCCTGGAGCTTGGGGATTCAGCCCCAGCATTTT. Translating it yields CAWSLGIQPQHF. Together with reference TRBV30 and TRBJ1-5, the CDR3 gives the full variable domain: SQTIHQWPATLVQPVGSPLSLECTVEGTSNPNLYWYRQAAGRGLQLLFYSVGIGQISSEVPQNLSASRPQDRQFILSSKKLLLSDSGFYLCAWSLGIQPQHFGDGTRLSIL.